These T cell receptor beta chains were read from a single sample in a study of shared clonotypes between healthy human individuals. Libraries were prepared by immunoSEQ multiplex PCR; TCRdb keeps only in-frame clonotypes and omits some of them. The data show a few million clones, over 85% seen once. Material for sequencing was naive CD4+ T cells from PBMCs. The receptors derive from a man aged 18 to 30 in good health. Some clones in this sample may be carry-over from other donors' samples. CDR3s include the opening cysteine and the closing phenylalanine or tryptophan. D genes are given only for firm matches. Where a row states a size, it is once, few, many or the class of an expanded clone; other rows omit it.

J: TRBJ2-7
size: .
length: 13
V: TRBV21-1
D: .
CDR3: CAWLEGGDYEQYF
DNA: TGTGCCTGGCTGGAAGGGGGAGACTACGAGCAGTACTTC

J: TRBJ1-1
size: few
length: 15
V: TRBV6-5
D: TRBD1
CDR3: CASSRDRGQGTEAFF
DNA: TGTGCCAGCAGCCGGGACAGGGGTCAAGGCACTGAAGCTTTCTTT

J: TRBJ2-1
size: .
length: 17
V: TRBV5-1
D: TRBD2
CDR3: CASSTGLAGAGYNEQFF
DNA: TGCGCCAGCAGCACGGGACTAGCGGGTGCAGGCTACAATGAGCAGTTCTTC

J: TRBJ2-3
size: .
length: 13
V: TRBV5-1
D: .
CDR3: CASRQRSTDTQYF
DNA: TGCGCCAGCAGGCAGCGGAGCACAGATACGCAGTATTTT

J: TRBJ2-3
size: .
length: 14
V: TRBV5-1
D: TRBD2
CDR3: CASTSLAGADTQYF
DNA: TGCGCCAGCACCTCGTTAGCGGGAGCAGATACGCAGTATTTT

J: TRBJ2-5
size: .
length: 13
V: TRBV28
D: .
CDR3: CASNLGLRETQYF
DNA: TGTGCCAGCAATCTGGGGCTCAGAGAGACCCAGTACTTC

J: TRBJ1-1
size: .
length: 15
V: TRBV19
D: TRBD1
CDR3: CASRDRTQMNTEAFF
DNA: TGTGCCAGTAGGGACAGGACTCAGATGAACACTGAAGCTTTCTTT

J: TRBJ1-1
size: few
length: 14
V: TRBV19
D: TRBD1
CDR3: CASSIQGANTEAFF
DNA: TGTGCCAGTAGTATACAGGGGGCGAACACTGAAGCTTTCTTT

J: TRBJ2-2
size: .
length: 14
V: TRBV29-1
D: TRBD2
CDR3: CSVKGLLNTGELFF
DNA: TGCAGCGTTAAGGGACTACTGAACACCGGGGAGCTGTTTTTT

J: TRBJ1-3
size: .
length: 15
V: TRBV5-4
D: TRBD1
CDR3: CASSPWTGSGNTIYF
DNA: TGTGCCAGCAGCCCATGGACAGGGTCTGGAAACACCATATATTTT

J: TRBJ2-7
size: .
length: 16
V: TRBV6-5
D: TRBD1
CDR3: CASSYSMSGGSWEQYF
DNA: TGTGCCAGCAGTTACTCGATGTCAGGGGGCAGTTGGGAGCAGTACTTC

J: TRBJ2-7
size: .
length: 16
V: TRBV5-1
D: .
CDR3: CASSLARPHPNYEQYF
DNA: TGCGCCAGCAGCTTGGCCCGGCCCCATCCCAACTACGAGCAGTACTTC

J: TRBJ2-3
size: .
length: 15
V: TRBV25-1
D: .
CDR3: CASSEWAGPTDTQYF
DNA: TGTGCCAGCAGTGAATGGGCGGGGCCCACAGATACGCAGTATTTT

J: TRBJ1-4
size: .
length: 15
V: TRBV28
D: .
CDR3: CASSLLGGAGEKLFF
DNA: TGTGCCAGCAGTTTACTTGGGGGCGCGGGGGAAAAACTGTTTTTT

J: TRBJ1-4
size: .
length: 15
V: TRBV27
D: .
CDR3: CASSFGSRGGEKLFF
DNA: TGTGCCAGCAGTTTTGGTTCGAGGGGTGGTGAAAAACTGTTTTTT

J: TRBJ1-4
size: .
length: 16
V: TRBV6-9
D: TRBD1
CDR3: CASSPDRGRVGEKLFF
DNA: TGTGCCAGCAGTCCGGACAGGGGGCGTGTGGGTGAAAAACTGTTTTTT

J: TRBJ1-2
size: .
length: 15
V: TRBV6-1
D: .
CDR3: CASMAPGSGVRGYTF
DNA: TGTGCCAGCATGGCCCCTGGTTCGGGGGTTCGTGGCTACACCTTC

J: TRBJ2-5
size: .
length: 13
V: TRBV2
D: .
CDR3: CASSVLAQETQYF
DNA: TGTGCCAGCAGTGTCCTAGCGCAAGAGACCCAGTACTTC

J: TRBJ2-7
size: once
length: 11
V: TRBV5-3
D: TRBD1
CDR3: CARSLDRGPYF
DNA: TGTGCCAGAAGCCTTGACAGGGGCCCGTACTTC

J: TRBJ2-7
size: .
length: 16
V: TRBV28
D: .
CDR3: CASMVIGAASSYEQYF
DNA: TGTGCCAGCATGGTAATTGGTGCGGCTTCCTCCTACGAGCAGTACTTC

J: TRBJ2-3
size: .
length: 14
V: TRBV6-5
D: TRBD1
CDR3: CASRPGQARDTQYF
DNA: TGTGCCAGCAGACCGGGACAGGCGAGGGATACGCAGTATTTT

J: TRBJ2-3
size: .
length: 18
V: TRBV7-2
D: .
CDR3: CASSLLGLGSTSTDTQYF
DNA: TGTGCCAGCAGCTTACTTGGATTAGGGTCGACTAGCACAGATACGCAGTATTTT

J: TRBJ2-7
size: .
length: 15
V: TRBV27
D: TRBD1
CDR3: CASSLRDRVAYEQYF
DNA: TGTGCCAGCAGCCTCCGGGACAGGGTCGCCTACGAGCAGTACTTC

J: TRBJ2-2
size: .
length: 16
V: TRBV18
D: TRBD2
CDR3: CASSPIAGRNTGELFF
DNA: TGTGCCAGCTCACCCATAGCGGGGAGGAACACCGGGGAGCTGTTTTTT

J: TRBJ2-7
size: .
length: 17
V: TRBV5-1
D: TRBD2
CDR3: CASSFTLAGQRGGEQYF
DNA: TGCGCCAGCAGCTTTACACTAGCGGGTCAACGGGGGGGAGAGCAGTACTTC

J: TRBJ2-7
size: .
length: 15
V: TRBV7-2
D: TRBD2
CDR3: CASTPPGGRAGEQYF
DNA: TGTGCCAGCACCCCCCCAGGCGGGAGGGCCGGCGAGCAGTACTTC

J: TRBJ1-4
size: .
length: 14
V: TRBV5-1
D: .
CDR3: CASSLGTVGEKLFF
DNA: TGCGCCAGCAGCTTGGGGACAGTCGGGGAAAAACTGTTTTTT

J: TRBJ1-2
size: .
length: 16
V: TRBV27
D: TRBD1
CDR3: CASSALDRGKFYGYTF
DNA: TGTGCCAGCAGTGCTCTGGACAGGGGGAAGTTCTATGGCTACACCTTC

J: TRBJ1-1
size: .
length: 16
V: TRBV7-2
D: TRBD1
CDR3: CASSSCQGGVCTEAFF
DNA: TGTGCCAGCAGCTCCTGCCAGGGGGGCGTGTGCACTGAAGCTTTCTTT

J: TRBJ2-1
size: .
length: 12
V: TRBV11-2
D: .
CDR3: CASSPLRVEQFF
DNA: TGTGCCAGCAGCCCCCTTCGTGTTGAGCAGTTCTTC

J: TRBJ2-7
size: .
length: 13
V: TRBV7-2
D: .
CDR3: CASGPRLGYEQYF
DNA: TGTGCCAGCGGACCTAGGTTGGGGTACGAGCAGTACTTC

J: TRBJ1-5
size: .
length: 14
V: TRBV29-1
D: .
CDR3: CSVRNRSAGQPQHF
DNA: TGCAGCGTTCGAAACCGTTCAGCAGGGCAGCCCCAGCATTTT

J: TRBJ2-3
size: once
length: 18
V: TRBV5-8
D: .
CDR3: CASPHIWDDRTSSDTQYF
DNA: TGTGCCAGCCCCCACATCTGGGACGACCGGACGAGTTCAGATACGCAGTATTTT

J: TRBJ1-5
size: once
length: 14
V: TRBV28
D: .
CDR3: CASSFRGGATSQHF
DNA: TGTGCCAGCAGTTTTCGGGGGGGGGCTACCTCCCAGCATTTT

J: TRBJ2-1
size: .
length: 14
V: TRBV29-1
D: TRBD2
CDR3: CSVDRGLVRNEQFF
DNA: TGCAGCGTTGATCGTGGACTAGTAAGGAATGAGCAGTTCTTC

J: TRBJ1-5
size: few
length: 13
V: TRBV14
D: .
CDR3: CASSQAQGQPQHF
DNA: TGTGCCAGCAGCCAAGCCCAGGGGCAGCCCCAGCATTTT

J: TRBJ2-2
size: .
length: 12
V: TRBV19
D: .
CDR3: CASSIRTGELFF
DNA: TGTGCCAGTAGTATTCGTACCGGGGAGCTGTTTTTT

J: TRBJ1-5
size: .
length: 14
V: TRBV19
D: .
CDR3: CASSIAVPNQPQHF
DNA: TGTGCCAGTAGTATAGCTGTTCCTAATCAGCCCCAGCATTTT

J: TRBJ2-5
size: .
length: 13
V: TRBV18
D: .
CDR3: CASSPRVTETQYF
DNA: TGTGCCAGCTCACCGAGGGTTACGGAGACCCAGTACTTC

J: TRBJ2-5
size: .
length: 13
V: TRBV11-2
D: TRBD2
CDR3: CASSPTASGDQYF
DNA: TGTGCCAGCAGCCCCACGGCTAGCGGGGACCAGTACTTC

J: TRBJ2-1
size: .
length: 14
V: TRBV11-2
D: TRBD2
CDR3: CASSFQRDAHEQFF
DNA: TGTGCCAGCAGCTTCCAGCGGGACGCCCATGAGCAGTTCTTC

J: TRBJ2-7
size: .
length: 15
V: TRBV18
D: .
CDR3: CASSPNPGAPSEQYF
DNA: TGTGCCAGCTCACCAAACCCAGGGGCACCTTCCGAGCAGTACTTC

J: TRBJ1-2
size: .
length: 15
V: TRBV28
D: .
CDR3: CASSLGWGSNYGYTF
DNA: TGTGCCAGCAGTTTAGGGTGGGGCAGTAACTATGGCTACACCTTC

J: TRBJ2-1
size: .
length: 14
V: TRBV5-1
D: .
CDR3: CASSFSGPYNEQFF
DNA: TGCGCCAGCAGCTTTAGCGGACCCTACAATGAGCAGTTCTTC

J: TRBJ2-5
size: .
length: 14
V: TRBV2
D: TRBD2
CDR3: CASKNREGRETQYF
DNA: TGTGCCAGCAAGAATCGGGAGGGCCGTGAGACCCAGTACTTC

J: TRBJ1-6
size: .
length: 14
V: TRBV10-3
D: .
CDR3: CAISDRRETSPLHF
DNA: TGTGCCATCAGTGACCGAAGGGAAACATCACCCCTCCACTTT

J: TRBJ2-1
size: .
length: 11
V: TRBV7-9
D: .
CDR3: CASSLNYEQFF
DNA: TGTGCCAGCAGCTTAAACTATGAGCAGTTCTTC

J: TRBJ2-7
size: .
length: 13
V: TRBV7-2
D: .
CDR3: CASSLGSNRLEYF
DNA: TGTGCCAGCAGCTTAGGGTCAAACAGGCTGGAGTACTTC

J: TRBJ2-1
size: .
length: 16
V: TRBV30
D: TRBD2
CDR3: CAWSPGTSGRALRQFF
DNA: TGTGCCTGGAGCCCCGGGACTAGCGGGAGGGCTCTACGGCAGTTCTTC

J: TRBJ2-7
size: .
length: 13
V: TRBV28
D: .
CDR3: CASSLVGDYEQYF
DNA: TGTGCCAGCAGTTTGGTAGGGGACTACGAGCAGTACTTC

J: TRBJ2-5
size: .
length: 14
V: TRBV28
D: .
CDR3: CASIRGTKRETQYF
DNA: TGTGCCAGCATCAGAGGGACAAAACGAGAGACCCAGTACTTC

J: TRBJ2-2
size: .
length: 15
V: TRBV6-1
D: .
CDR3: CASRRTTPNTGELFF
DNA: TGTGCCAGCCGACGGACTACGCCGAACACCGGGGAGCTGTTTTTT

J: TRBJ1-1
size: .
length: 16
V: TRBV4-3
D: .
CDR3: CASSQGGHGQNTEAFF
DNA: TGCGCCAGCAGCCAAGGCGGGCACGGACAGAACACTGAAGCTTTCTTT

J: TRBJ2-5
size: .
length: 13
V: TRBV5-4
D: TRBD2
CDR3: CASSKAGVETQYF
DNA: TGTGCCAGCTCTAAAGCGGGAGTAGAGACCCAGTACTTC

J: TRBJ2-7
size: .
length: 14
V: TRBV5-8
D: .
CDR3: CASSLGLGNYEQYF
DNA: TGTGCCAGCAGCTTGGGACTTGGCAATTACGAGCAGTACTTC

J: TRBJ1-2
size: .
length: 11
V: TRBV20-1
D: .
CDR3: CSATDGYGYTF
DNA: TGCAGTGCAACGGACGGCTATGGCTACACCTTC

J: TRBJ1-1
size: .
length: 14
V: TRBV9
D: .
CDR3: CASSPRGGNTEAFF
DNA: TGTGCCAGCAGCCCGAGGGGGGGGAACACTGAAGCTTTCTTT